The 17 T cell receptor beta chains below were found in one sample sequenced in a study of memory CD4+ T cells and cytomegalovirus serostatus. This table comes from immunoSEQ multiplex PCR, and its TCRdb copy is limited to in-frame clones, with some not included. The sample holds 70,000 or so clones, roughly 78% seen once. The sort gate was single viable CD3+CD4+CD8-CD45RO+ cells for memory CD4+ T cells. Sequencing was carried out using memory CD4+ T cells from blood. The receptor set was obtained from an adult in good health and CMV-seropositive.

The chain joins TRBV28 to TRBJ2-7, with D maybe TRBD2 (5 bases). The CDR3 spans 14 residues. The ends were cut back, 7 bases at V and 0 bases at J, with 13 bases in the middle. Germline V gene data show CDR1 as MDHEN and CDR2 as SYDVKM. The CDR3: CASMGSPSSYEQYF. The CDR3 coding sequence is TGTGCCAGCATGGGGAGCCCTTCCTCCTACGAGCAGTACTTC.

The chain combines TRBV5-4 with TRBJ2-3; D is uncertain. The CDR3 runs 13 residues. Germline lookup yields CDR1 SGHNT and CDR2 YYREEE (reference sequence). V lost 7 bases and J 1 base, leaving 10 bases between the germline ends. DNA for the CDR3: TGTGCCAGCTCCGGAGCAGGCACAGATACGCAGTATTTT. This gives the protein CASSGAGTDTQYF. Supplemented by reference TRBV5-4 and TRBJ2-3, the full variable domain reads ETGVTQSPTHLIKTRGQQVTLRCSSQSGHNTVSWYQQALGQGPQFIFQYYREEENGRGNFPPRFSGLQFPNYSSELNVNALELDDSALYLCASSGAGTDTQYFGPGTRLTVL.

This CDR3 reads CASSFSRLAGYEQYF. The CDR3 nucleotides read TGTGCCAGCTCCTTCAGTAGACTAGCGGGGTACGAGCAGTACTTC. The chain combines TRBV6-1 with TRBJ2-7, with 11 bases lining up with TRBD2. The germline V gene has CDR1 MNHNS and CDR2 SASEGT. V trimming: 8 bases; J trimming: 4 bases; junction bases outside the gene matches: 10. The CDR3 covers 15 residues.

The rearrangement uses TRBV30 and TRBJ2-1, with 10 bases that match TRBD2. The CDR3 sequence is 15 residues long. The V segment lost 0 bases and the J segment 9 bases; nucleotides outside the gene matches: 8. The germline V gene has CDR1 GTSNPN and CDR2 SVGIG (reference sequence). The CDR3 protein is CAWSVSLAGAGEQFF. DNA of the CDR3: TGTGCCTGGAGTGTTTCCCTAGCGGGAGCTGGTGAGCAGTTCTTC.

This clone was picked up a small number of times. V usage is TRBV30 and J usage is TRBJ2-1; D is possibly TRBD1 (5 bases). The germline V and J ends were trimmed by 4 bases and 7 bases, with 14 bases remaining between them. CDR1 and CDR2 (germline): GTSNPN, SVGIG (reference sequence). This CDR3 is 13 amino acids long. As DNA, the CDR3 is TGTGCCTGGATGTCGAACAGGTGGAATGAGCAGTTCTTC. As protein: CAWMSNRWNEQFF.

DNA for the CDR3: TGTGCCAGCCGCAGGAACAGGGGAAGCACTACGAGTGAAAAACTGTTTTTT. Its protein product is CASRRNRGSTTSEKLFF. The chain combines TRBV11-1 with TRBJ1-4, with 7 bases aligning to TRBD1. Germline CDR1 reads SGHAT; CDR2 reads FQDESV (reference sequence). CDR3 length equals 17 residues. V shed 8 bases, J shed 7 bases, and the junction held 19 bases outside the gene matches.

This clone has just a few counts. As DNA, the CDR3 is TGTGCCAGCAGACCCGACAGGGGCGAAGCTTTCTTT. Encoded protein: CASRPDRGEAFF. The chain couples TRBV6-5 to TRBJ1-1; 8 bases line up with TRBD1. Germline lookup yields CDR1 MNHEY and CDR2 SVGAGI. The CDR3 extends over 12 amino acids. With 6 bases clipped from V and 8 bases from J, the junction kept 5 bases outside the gene matches.

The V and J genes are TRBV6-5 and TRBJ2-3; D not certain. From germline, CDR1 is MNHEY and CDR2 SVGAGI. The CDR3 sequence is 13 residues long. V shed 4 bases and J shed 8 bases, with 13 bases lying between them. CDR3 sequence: CASSFGPGGTQYF. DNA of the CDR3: TGTGCCAGCAGTTTTGGACCAGGCGGTACGCAGTATTTT.

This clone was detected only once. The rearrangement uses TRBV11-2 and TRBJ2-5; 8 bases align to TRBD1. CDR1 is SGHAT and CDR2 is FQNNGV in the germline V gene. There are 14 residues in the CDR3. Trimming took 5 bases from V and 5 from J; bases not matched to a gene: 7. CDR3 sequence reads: CASSTNRGYETQYF. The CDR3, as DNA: TGTGCCAGCAGCACTAACAGGGGGTATGAGACCCAGTACTTC.

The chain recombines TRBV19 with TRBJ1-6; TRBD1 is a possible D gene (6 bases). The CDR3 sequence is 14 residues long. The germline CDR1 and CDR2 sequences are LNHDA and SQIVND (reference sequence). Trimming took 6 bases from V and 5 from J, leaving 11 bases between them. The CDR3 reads CASSPRQDNSPLHF. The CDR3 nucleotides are TGTGCCAGTAGCCCTAGACAGGATAATTCACCCCTCCACTTT.

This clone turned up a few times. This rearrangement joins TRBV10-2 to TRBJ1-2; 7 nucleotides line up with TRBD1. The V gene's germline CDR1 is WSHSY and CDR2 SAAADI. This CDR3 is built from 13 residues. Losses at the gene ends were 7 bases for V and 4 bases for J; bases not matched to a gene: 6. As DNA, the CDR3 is TGCGCCAGCACCCTGACAGGGACCTATGGCTACACCTTC. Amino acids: CASTLTGTYGYTF.

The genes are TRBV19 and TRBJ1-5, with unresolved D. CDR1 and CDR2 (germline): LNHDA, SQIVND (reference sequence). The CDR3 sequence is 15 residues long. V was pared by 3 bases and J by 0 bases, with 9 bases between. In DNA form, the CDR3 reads TGTGCCAGTAGTATCGAGAGGGATAGCAATCAGCCCCAGCATTTT. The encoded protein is CASSIERDSNQPQHF. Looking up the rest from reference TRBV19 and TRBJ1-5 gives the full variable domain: DGGITQSPKYLFRKEGQNVTLSCEQNLNHDAMYWYRQDPGQGLRLIYYSQIVNDFQKGDIAEGYSVSREKKESFPLTVTSAQKNPTAFYLCASSIERDSNQPQHFGDGTRLSIL.

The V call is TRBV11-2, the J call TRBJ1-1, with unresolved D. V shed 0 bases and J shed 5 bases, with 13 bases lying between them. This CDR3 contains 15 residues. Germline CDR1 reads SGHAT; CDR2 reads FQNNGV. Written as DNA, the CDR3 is TGTGCCAGCAGCTTAGATCTATTGCAGGTAACTGAAGCTTTCTTT. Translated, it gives CASSLDLLQVTEAFF.

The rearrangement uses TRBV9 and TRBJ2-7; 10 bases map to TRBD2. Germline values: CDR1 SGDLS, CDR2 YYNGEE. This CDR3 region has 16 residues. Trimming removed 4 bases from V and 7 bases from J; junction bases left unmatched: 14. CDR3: CASSPKPSGRSGEQYV. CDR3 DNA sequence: TGTGCCAGCAGCCCGAAGCCTAGCGGGAGAAGTGGGGAGCAGTACGTC.

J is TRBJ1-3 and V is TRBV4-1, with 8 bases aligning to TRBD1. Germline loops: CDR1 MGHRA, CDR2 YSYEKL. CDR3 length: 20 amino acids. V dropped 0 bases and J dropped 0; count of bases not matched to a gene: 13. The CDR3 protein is CASSQDRGARQGRSGNTIYF. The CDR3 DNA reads TGCGCCAGCAGCCAAGATAGAGGGGCGCGACAGGGGCGCTCTGGAAACACCATATATTTT.

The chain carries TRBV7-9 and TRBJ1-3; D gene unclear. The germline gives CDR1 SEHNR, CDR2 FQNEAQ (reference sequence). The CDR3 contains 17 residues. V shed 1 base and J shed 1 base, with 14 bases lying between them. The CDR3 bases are TGTGCCAGCAGCTTAGGGTTGGGAGCACGGTCTGGAAACACCATATATTTT. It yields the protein CASSLGLGARSGNTIYF.

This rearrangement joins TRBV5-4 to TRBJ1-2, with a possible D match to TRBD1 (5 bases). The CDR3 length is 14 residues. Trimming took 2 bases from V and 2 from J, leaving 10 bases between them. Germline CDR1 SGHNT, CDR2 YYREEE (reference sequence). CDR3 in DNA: TGTGCCAGCAGCTTCTCGGGGCGGAACTATGGCTACACCTTC. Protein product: CASSFSGRNYGYTF.